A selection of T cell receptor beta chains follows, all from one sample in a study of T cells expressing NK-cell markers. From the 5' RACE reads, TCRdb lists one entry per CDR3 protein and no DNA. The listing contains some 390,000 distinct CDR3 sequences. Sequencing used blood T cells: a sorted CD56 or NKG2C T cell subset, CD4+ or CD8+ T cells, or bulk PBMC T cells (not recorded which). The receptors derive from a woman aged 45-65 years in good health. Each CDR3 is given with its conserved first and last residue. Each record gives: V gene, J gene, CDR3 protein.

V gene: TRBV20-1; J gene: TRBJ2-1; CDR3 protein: CSARDRGVSSYNEQFF
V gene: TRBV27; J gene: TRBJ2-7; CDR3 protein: CASSLDRTGIPEQYF
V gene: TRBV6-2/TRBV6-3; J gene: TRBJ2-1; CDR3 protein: CASGAAYNEQFF
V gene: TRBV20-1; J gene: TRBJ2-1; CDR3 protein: CSATKGLPSSYNEQFF
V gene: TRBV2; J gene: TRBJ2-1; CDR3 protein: CASSEGGTEQFF
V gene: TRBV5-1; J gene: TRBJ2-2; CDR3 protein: CASSWGLFMEANTGELFF
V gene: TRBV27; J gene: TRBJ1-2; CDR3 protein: CASSLSPTVYGYTF
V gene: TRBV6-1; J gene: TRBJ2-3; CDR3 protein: CASSYVRDPPGNTQYF
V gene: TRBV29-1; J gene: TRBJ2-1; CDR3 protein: CSVRDVPSQFF
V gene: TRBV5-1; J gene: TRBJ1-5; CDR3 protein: CASKADTGWGQPQHF
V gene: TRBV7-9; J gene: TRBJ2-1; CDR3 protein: CASSPRTSYHEQFF
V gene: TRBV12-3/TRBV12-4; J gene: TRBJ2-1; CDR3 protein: CASSSGGGPEQFF
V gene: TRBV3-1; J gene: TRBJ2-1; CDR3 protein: CASSQSIWREGSYNEQFF
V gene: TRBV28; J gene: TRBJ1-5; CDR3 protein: CASRPGGSKSLGQPQHF
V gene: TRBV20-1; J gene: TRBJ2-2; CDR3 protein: CSATRPPDRGPRRLAGETGELFF
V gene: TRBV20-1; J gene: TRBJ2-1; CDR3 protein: CSARALAENNEQFF